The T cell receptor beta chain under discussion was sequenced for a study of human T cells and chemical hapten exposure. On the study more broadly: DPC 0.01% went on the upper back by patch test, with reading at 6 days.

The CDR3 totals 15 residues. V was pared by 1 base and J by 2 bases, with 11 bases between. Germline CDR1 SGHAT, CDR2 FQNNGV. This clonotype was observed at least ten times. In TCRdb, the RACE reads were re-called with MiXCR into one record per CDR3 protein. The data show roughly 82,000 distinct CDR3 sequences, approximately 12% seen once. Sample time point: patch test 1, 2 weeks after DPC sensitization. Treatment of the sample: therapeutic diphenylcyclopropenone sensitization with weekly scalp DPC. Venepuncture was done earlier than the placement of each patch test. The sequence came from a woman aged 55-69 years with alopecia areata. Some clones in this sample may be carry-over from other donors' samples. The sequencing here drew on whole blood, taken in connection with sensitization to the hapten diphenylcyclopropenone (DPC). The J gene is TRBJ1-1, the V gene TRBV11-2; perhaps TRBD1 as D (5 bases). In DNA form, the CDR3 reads TGTGCCAGCAGCTTAGGATGGACAAAAAACACTGAAGCTTTCTTT. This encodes CASSLGWTKNTEAFF.